This T cell receptor (beta chain) was profiled in a study of T cells in Graves' hyperthyroidism and ophthalmopathy. Study results and caveats: A 13 V-J model separated ophthalmopathy from stable hyperthyroidism. The model anticipated ophthalmopathy a median about 6.5 months pre-onset.

This clonotype has more than one count but fewer than ten. The antigen is not known. The germline V gene encodes CDR1 SQVTM and CDR2 ANQGSEA. The CDR3 loop spans 15 amino acids. The V end lost 4 bases, the J end lost 0 bases, and 14 bases lay between the germline ends. Researchers took RNA transcripts and amplified the TCR beta CDR3 regions from them. The study used the HTBI primer set for a first-round RT-PCR of the TCR CDR3. TCRdb processed the multiplex PCR reads anew with MiXCR; each CDR3 protein has one entry. The table lists more than 500,000 distinct CDR3 sequences, about 16% of them singletons, with approximately 30% in the top ten.

V usage is TRBV29-1 and J usage is TRBJ2-3; tentative D call: TRBD2 (6 bases). The TCR was taken from a woman aged 25 to 39 with Graves' ophthalmopathy. Sequencing was done on a sample of blood. The CDR3 DNA is TGCAGCGTTGGGTGGGGGGAGACTAGCACAGATACGCAGTATTTT. Its protein is CSVGWGETSTDTQYF.